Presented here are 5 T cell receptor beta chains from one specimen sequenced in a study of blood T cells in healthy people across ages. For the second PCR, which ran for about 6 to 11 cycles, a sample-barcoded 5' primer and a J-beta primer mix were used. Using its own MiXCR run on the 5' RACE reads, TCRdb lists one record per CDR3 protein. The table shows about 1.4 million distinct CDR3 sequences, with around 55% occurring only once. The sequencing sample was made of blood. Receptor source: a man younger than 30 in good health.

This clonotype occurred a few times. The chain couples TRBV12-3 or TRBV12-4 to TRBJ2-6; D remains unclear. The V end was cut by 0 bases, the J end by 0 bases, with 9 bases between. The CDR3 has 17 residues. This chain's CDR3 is CASSLAFSDSGANVLTF. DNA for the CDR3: TGTGCCAGCAGTTTAGCTTTTTCCGACTCTGGGGCCAACGTCCTGACTTTC.

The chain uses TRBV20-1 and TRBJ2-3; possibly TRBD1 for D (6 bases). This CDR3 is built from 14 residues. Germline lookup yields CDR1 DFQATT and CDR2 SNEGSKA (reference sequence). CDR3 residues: CRVGAETSTDTQYF. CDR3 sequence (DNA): TGCAGAGTGGGGGCCGAAACTAGCACAGATACGCAGTATTTT.

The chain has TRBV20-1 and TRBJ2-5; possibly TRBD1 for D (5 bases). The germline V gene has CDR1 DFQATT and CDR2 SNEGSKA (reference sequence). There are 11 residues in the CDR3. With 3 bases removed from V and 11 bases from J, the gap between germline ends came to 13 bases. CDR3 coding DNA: TGCAGTGCTAGCCCTAAGGCAGGGCAGTACTTC. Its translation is CSASPKAGQYF.

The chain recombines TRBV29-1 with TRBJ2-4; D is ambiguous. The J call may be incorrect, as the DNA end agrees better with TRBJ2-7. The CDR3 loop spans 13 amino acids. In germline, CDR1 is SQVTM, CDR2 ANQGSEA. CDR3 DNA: TGCAGCGTGAAGTCGGCGGATACCTACGAGCAGTACTTC. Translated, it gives CSVKSADTYEQYF.

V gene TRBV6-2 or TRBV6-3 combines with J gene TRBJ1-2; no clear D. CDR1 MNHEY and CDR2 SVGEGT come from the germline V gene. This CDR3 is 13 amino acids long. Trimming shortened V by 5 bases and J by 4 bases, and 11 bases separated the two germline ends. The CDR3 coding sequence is TGTGCCAGCAGTACCGCTGCTCTCTATGGCTACACCTTC. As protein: CASSTAALYGYTF.